The 8 T cell receptor beta chains below all came from one sample that was sequenced in a study of beta chain features in type 1 diabetes. The authors reverse transcribed all of the isolated RNA, so sequencing captured expressed TCRB transcripts. Repertoires were generated with immunoSEQ multiplex PCR, while TCRdb's copy carries only in-frame clones and drops some. Of about 900,000 clones in the sample, roughly a sixth were seen once. Sequenced: naive CD4+ T cells from blood. These receptors were taken from a woman younger than 35 in good health.

This clone has a handful of counts. This chain joins TRBV5-1 and TRBJ2-4; D gene unclear. Germline CDR1 SGHRS, CDR2 YFSETQ. The V gene lost 3 bases and the J gene lost 0 bases, with 7 bases spanning the gap. The CDR3 extends over 14 amino acids. CDR3 coding DNA: TGCGCCAGCAGCTCTGCTTTAGCCAAAAACATTCAGTACTTC. It specifies CASSSALAKNIQYF.

The chain uses TRBV9 and TRBJ2-5; TRBD1 matches at 8 bases. The ends lost 0 bases at V and 3 bases at J; junction bases unmatched: 4. The CDR3 is made up of 15 amino acids. Germline V CDR1 and CDR2: SGDLS, YYNGEE. CDR3 nucleotides: TGTGCCAGCAGCGTAGGCACAGGGGGGAAAGAGACCCAGTACTTC. Its protein is CASSVGTGGKETQYF.

In its sample, this clone was seen a few times. This CDR3 is CASSVGRMGEKLFF. CDR3 bases: TGTGCCAGCAGTGTGGGTAGGATGGGTGAAAAACTGTTTTTT. The V and J genes are TRBV2 and TRBJ1-4; no clear D. CDR3 length: 14 amino acids. V was pared by 4 bases and J by 7 bases, with 13 bases between. Germline CDR1 SNHLY, CDR2 FYNNEI. The complete variable domain, with remaining parts taken from reference TRBV2 and TRBJ1-4, reads EPEVTQTPSHQVTQMGQEVILRCVPISNHLYFYWYRQILGQKVEFLVSFYNNEISEKSEIFDDQFSVERPDGSNFTLKIRSTKLEDSAMYFCASSVGRMGEKLFFGSGTQLSVL.

The chain links TRBV29-1 to TRBJ2-7; 7 bases are a match to TRBD1. V trimming: 6 bases; J trimming: 4 bases; junction bases outside the gene matches: 9. The CDR3 has 13 amino acids. Germline CDR1 is SQVTM and CDR2 is ANQGSEA. DNA for the CDR3: TGCAGCGTGGGGACAGAAATTAATTACGAGCAGTACTTC. Translating it yields CSVGTEINYEQYF.

This clone was picked up a small number of times. This chain connects TRBV5-6 to TRBJ2-7; unclear D gene. This CDR3 has 16 amino acids. Germline CDR1 and CDR2: SGHDT and YYEEEE. With 1 base removed from V and 3 bases from J, the gap between germline ends came to 17 bases. The CDR3, as DNA: TGTGCCAGCAGCTTGTACGGCAGCCGCCTACTCTACGAGCAGTACTTC. As protein: CASSLYGSRLLYEQYF.

The rearrangement uses TRBV4-3 and TRBJ2-7; 11 nucleotides align to TRBD2. V lost 2 bases and J lost 2; bases outside the gene matches: 2. Germline V gene sequence: CDR1 LGHNA, CDR2 YSLEER. This CDR3 has 15 amino acids. The CDR3 nucleotides read TGCGCCAGCAGCCAATCGACTAGCGGGACCTACGAGCAGTACTTC. Protein sequence: CASSQSTSGTYEQYF.

As regards this clone: Different DNA sequences within this sample yield the same CDR3. The V gene is TRBV18, the J gene TRBJ2-2; D tentatively reads TRBD1 or TRBD2 (5 bases each). The CDR3 is 14 amino acids. Per the germline V gene, CDR1 is KGHSH and CDR2 is LQKENI. V lost 3 bases and J 1 base, leaving 6 bases between the germline ends. The CDR3 reads CASSPGENTGELFF. The CDR3 coding sequence is TGTGCCAGCTCACCGGGGGAGAACACCGGGGAGCTGTTTTTT.

Details on this clone: At the DNA level, this CDR3 is encoded by other sequences in the same sample as well. The CDR3 spells CASSLGTEAFF. CDR3 coding DNA: TGTGCCAGCAGCTTAGGCACTGAAGCTTTCTTT. The chain joins TRBV7-2 to TRBJ1-1; D is unclear. The germline V and J ends were trimmed by 1 base and 4 bases, with 1 base remaining between them. Germline V gene data show CDR1 as SGHTA and CDR2 as FQGNSA. The CDR3 has 11 amino acids.